The T cell receptor (beta chain) described here comes from a study of T cell responses to AZD1222 COVID-19 vaccine. Study-wide results and caveats: Donors were chiefly white British, with a greater number of females, and clonal diversity was perhaps underestimated. Spike-wide coverage was observed for vaccine-associated CD4 TCRs, with dominant responses at 160-218 and 743-854.

The repertoire was sequenced with immunoSEQ multiplex PCR; TCRdb's copy has only in-frame clones and lacks some. The table includes under 95,000 clones, 80% to 90% detected once. A remark on this clone: No antigen is known for it.

This TCR derives from an adult in good health. The sample was peripheral blood, taken on day 0 of AZD1222 vaccination.

The CDR3 DNA reads TGTGCCAGCTCTCCCCGGGACAGGGTTCCCGCTAACTATGGCTACACCTTC. Translation: CASSPRDRVPANYGYTF. The chain couples TRBV18 to TRBJ1-2, with 9 bases aligning to TRBD1. The CDR3 extends over 17 amino acids. With V trimmed by 6 bases and J by 0 bases, 11 bases remained unmatched. Germline-derived CDR1 and CDR2 are KGHSH and LQKENI.